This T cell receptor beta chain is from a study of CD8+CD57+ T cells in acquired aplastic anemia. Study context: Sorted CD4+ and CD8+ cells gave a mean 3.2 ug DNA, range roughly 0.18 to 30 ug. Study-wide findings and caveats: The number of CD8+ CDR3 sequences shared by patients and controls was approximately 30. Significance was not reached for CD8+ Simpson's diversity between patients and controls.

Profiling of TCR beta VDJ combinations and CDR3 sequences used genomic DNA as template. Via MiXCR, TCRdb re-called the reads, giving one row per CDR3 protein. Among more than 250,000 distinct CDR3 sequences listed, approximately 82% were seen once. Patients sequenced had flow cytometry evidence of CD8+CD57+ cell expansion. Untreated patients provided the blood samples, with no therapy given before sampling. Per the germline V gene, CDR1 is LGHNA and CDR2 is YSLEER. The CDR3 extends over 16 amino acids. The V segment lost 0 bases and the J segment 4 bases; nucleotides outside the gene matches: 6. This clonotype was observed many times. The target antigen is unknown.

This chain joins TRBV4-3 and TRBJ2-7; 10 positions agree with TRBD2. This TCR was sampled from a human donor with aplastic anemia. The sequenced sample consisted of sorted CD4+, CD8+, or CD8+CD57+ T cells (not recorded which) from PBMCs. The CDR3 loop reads CASSQEPSSGGYEQYF. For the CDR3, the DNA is TGCGCCAGCAGCCAAGAACCGTCTAGCGGGGGTTACGAGCAGTACTTC.